A selection of T cell receptor beta chains follows, all from one sample in a study of cytomegalovirus exposure and HLA in healthy donors. Sequencing used immunoSEQ multiplex PCR; TCRdb keeps in-frame clones, though not all of them. Of 60,000 or so clones listed, roughly 80% are singletons. Source material: PBMCs. The source of these receptors is a woman between 40 and 50 years old in good health and CMV-seropositive. Each CDR3 is given with its conserved first and last residue. D genes are given only for firm matches. For some rows the clone size is stated as once, few or many, or as a class when expanded; others skip it.

TRBD1,TRBJ2-3,.,TRBV5-5,TGTGCCAGCAGCGTATGGGACAGTAGAGATACGCAGTATTTT,CASSVWDSRDTQYF
.,TRBJ1-5,.,TRBV21-1,TGTGCCAGCACCCACTGTAATCAGCCCCAGCATTTT,CASTHCNQPQHF
.,TRBJ1-1,.,TRBV7-3,TGTGCCAGCAGCAAGGGGGTGAACACTGAAGCTTTCTTT,CASSKGVNTEAFF
TRBD1,TRBJ1-1,.,TRBV18,TGTGCCAGCTCTCGACAGGGTAGGAACACTGAAGCTTTCTTT,CASSRQGRNTEAFF
TRBD1,TRBJ1-1,.,TRBV7-2,TGTGCCAGCAGCTTACACAGGGGGCAGGGGGCTTTCTTT,CASSLHRGQGAFF
.,TRBJ2-1,few,TRBV9,TGTGCCAGCAGCACAACAGGGGGGGTATACGACAATGAGCAGTTCTTC,CASSTTGGVYDNEQFF
.,TRBJ1-1,few,TRBV29-1,TGCAGCGGGGGGACTGGGGAGGAAGCTTTCTTT,CSGGTGEEAFF
TRBD2,TRBJ2-4,.,TRBV27,TGTGCCAGCAGTTCCTCGACTAGCGGACCCATAAACATTCAGTACTTC,CASSSSTSGPINIQYF
.,TRBJ2-7,.,TRBV2,TGTGCCAGCAGTGACTCGGACTACTACGAGCAGTACTTC,CASSDSDYYEQYF
.,TRBJ2-1,.,TRBV7-2,TGTGCCAGCAGCTCCACCACTGCCTACAATGAGCAGTTCTTC,CASSSTTAYNEQFF
TRBD2,TRBJ2-3,.,TRBV11-3,TGTGCCAGCAGCTTAGCTAGCGGGGTTACAGATACGCAGTATTTT,CASSLASGVTDTQYF
TRBD2,TRBJ2-3,few,TRBV5-8,TGTGCCAGCAGCTTGGCCGGACTAGCGGGGCCCCTGGGCCTCACAGATACGCAGTATTTT,CASSLAGLAGPLGLTDTQYF
TRBD1,TRBJ2-1,.,TRBV5-1,TGCGCCAGCAGCAAGGGAACCGGGACAGGGGAGGATGAGCAGTTCTTC,CASSKGTGTGEDEQFF
TRBD2,TRBJ2-3,once,TRBV19,TGTGCCAGTAGTATGCGGCTAGCGGGGAACACAGATACGCAGTATTTT,CASSMRLAGNTDTQYF
TRBD1,TRBJ2-7,.,TRBV6-6,TGTGCCAGCCAGGACAGGGGCGGCTCCTACGAGCAGTACTTC,CASQDRGGSYEQYF
TRBD1,TRBJ2-7,.,TRBV5-1,TGCGCCAGCAGTTCCCCTCGGACAGGGTTCACCTACGAGCAGTACTTC,CASSSPRTGFTYEQYF
TRBD1,TRBJ1-2,once,TRBV5-1,TGCGCCAGCAGCTTTACAGGGGCGGACTATGGCTACACCTTC,CASSFTGADYGYTF
TRBD2,TRBJ2-3,.,TRBV5-1,TGCGCCAGCACAGCGGGGGGGGAGGCGGATACGCAGTATTTT,CASTAGGEADTQYF
.,TRBJ2-6,few,TRBV19,TGTGCCAGTAGTTTCACAGGGCCTGGGGCCAACGTCCTGACTTTC,CASSFTGPGANVLTF
.,TRBJ1-1,.,TRBV7-2,TGTGCCAGCAGCACCAGGGGCATGAACACTGAAGCTTTCTTT,CASSTRGMNTEAFF
.,TRBJ1-1,.,TRBV28,TGTGCCAGCAGTTTAACGGGACTCATGGATTTCTTT,CASSLTGLMDFF
TRBD2,TRBJ2-2,.,TRBV5-4,TGTGCCAGCAGTGGACTAGCGGGGGATACCGGGGAGCTGTTTTTT,CASSGLAGDTGELFF
TRBD1,TRBJ1-5,.,TRBV30,TGTGCCTGCACGGACAGGGGGCGAGCGAGCAATCAGCCCCAGCATTTT,CACTDRGRASNQPQHF
TRBD2,TRBJ2-2,.,TRBV7-2,TGTGCCAGCAGCTTAGGACTAGCGGGGACCGGGGAGCTGTTTTTT,CASSLGLAGTGELFF
.,TRBJ1-5,.,TRBV6-5,TGTGCCAGCAGCCCCCAGGGGAATCAGCCCCAGCATTTT,CASSPQGNQPQHF
.,TRBJ1-2,.,TRBV5-4,TGTGCCAGCAGCCCCCAAATACAGGGTTCCTATGGCTACACCTTC,CASSPQIQGSYGYTF
TRBD1,TRBJ2-7,few,TRBV27,TGTGCCAGCACTGACAGGGGAAACGACGAGCAGTACTTC,CASTDRGNDEQYF
.,TRBJ1-2,once,TRBV19,TGTGCCAGTAGCATCGGACAGATTAACTATGGCTACACCTTC,CASSIGQINYGYTF
.,TRBJ1-5,few,TRBV18,TGTGCCAGCTCACCAGGAGGGAGCAATCAGCCCCAGCATTTT,CASSPGGSNQPQHF
TRBD1,TRBJ2-6,.,TRBV6-5,TGTGCCAGCAGTTACCAGGGGGCTGGGGCCAACGTCCTGACTTTC,CASSYQGAGANVLTF
.,TRBJ2-7,.,TRBV6-1,TGTGCCAGCAAAGAGCCCTACGAGCAGTACTTC,CASKEPYEQYF
.,TRBJ1-2,.,TRBV6-1,TGTGCCATCCGTTTGAGCGAAAACTATGGCTACACCTTC,CAIRLSENYGYTF
.,TRBJ2-2,.,TRBV29-1,TGCAGCGTTGTCCCGCTAGGAGGGGCCGGGGAGCTGTTTTTT,CSVVPLGGAGELFF
TRBD1,TRBJ2-4,few,TRBV5-1,TGCGCCAGCAGCTCAACCGGGACAGGGGGCGCCGGGGACATTCAGTACTTC,CASSSTGTGGAGDIQYF
.,TRBJ2-3,.,TRBV9,TGTGCCAGCAGCATGAGAGGGACGGGGGGCACAGATACGCAGTATTTT,CASSMRGTGGTDTQYF
.,TRBJ1-2,.,TRBV5-6,TGTGCCAGCAGCTTGGGTGGCAGTAACTATGGCTACACCTTC,CASSLGGSNYGYTF
TRBD1,TRBJ1-2,once,TRBV30,TGTGCCTGGAGTGGTCTGACAGGGGGCGAGGGTGGCTACACCTTC,CAWSGLTGGEGGYTF
TRBD2,TRBJ2-3,few,TRBV7-9,TGTGCCAGCAGCAAGGGAGGACTAGCGTTACCGAGCACAGATACGCAGTATTTT,CASSKGGLALPSTDTQYF
.,TRBJ1-2,.,TRBV7-9,TGTTCCAGCAGCTTCGATCGTCTATATGGCTACACCTTC,CSSSFDRLYGYTF
TRBD1,TRBJ2-7,.,TRBV10-1,TGCGCCAGGTCTACTCTAGGGACAGGGGGCTCCTACGAGCAGTACTTC,CARSTLGTGGSYEQYF
TRBD2,TRBJ2-1,.,TRBV7-9,TGTGCCAGCAGCTTACTAGCGGGAACTTTACGGGACAATGAGCAGTTCTTC,CASSLLAGTLRDNEQFF
.,TRBJ2-2,.,TRBV5-4,TGTGCCAGCAGCTTACTAACCGGGGAGCTGTTTTTT,CASSLLTGELFF
.,TRBJ1-1,.,TRBV30,TGTGCCTGGAGCCGGGAGGAGGTAACTGAAGCTTTCTTT,CAWSREEVTEAFF
TRBD1,TRBJ1-1,.,TRBV7-9,TGTGCCAGCAGCTGGACAGGGGACACTGAAGCTTTCTTT,CASSWTGDTEAFF
.,TRBJ2-3,once,TRBV7-9,TGTTCCAGCAGCTATCAAACAGATACGCAGTATTTT,CSSSYQTDTQYF
TRBD1,TRBJ2-7,.,TRBV18,TGTGCCAGCTCTGTCCGGGACAGGGATATTTACGAGCAGTACTTC,CASSVRDRDIYEQYF
TRBD1,TRBJ1-5,.,TRBV19,TGTGCCAGTAGCCCTGACAGGGGATTGAGCAATCAGCCCCAGCATTTT,CASSPDRGLSNQPQHF
TRBD1,TRBJ1-2,.,TRBV28,TGTGCCAGCAGTCCCTTGACAGGGGCTAACTATGGCTACACCTTC,CASSPLTGANYGYTF
.,TRBJ1-1,.,TRBV5-6,TGTGCCAGCAGCTTGAGAGAACGGGTGAACACTGAAGCTTTCTTT,CASSLRERVNTEAFF
TRBD2,TRBJ2-7,.,TRBV6-1,TGTGCCAGCAGGACTAGCGGGGGATCCTACGAGCAGTACTTC,CASRTSGGSYEQYF
TRBD1,TRBJ2-1,.,TRBV11-2,TGTGCCAGCAGATTAGGACAGGGGGCGTGGGAGCAGTTCTTC,CASRLGQGAWEQFF
TRBD1,TRBJ2-1,.,TRBV29-1,TGCAGCGTTGAAGGACAGGGGGACGAGCAGTTCTTC,CSVEGQGDEQFF
.,TRBJ1-2,.,TRBV5-5,TGTGCCAGCAGCTTGGGAGGGGACATCAACTATGGCTACACCTTC,CASSLGGDINYGYTF
.,TRBJ2-7,few,TRBV15,TGTGCCACCAGCAGAGAAAGGAGCGGCGAGCAGTACTTC,CATSRERSGEQYF
.,TRBJ1-3,.,TRBV7-6,TGTGCCAGCAGCTTAGCGGAGGGAGGCGGAAACACCATATATTTT,CASSLAEGGGNTIYF
.,TRBJ2-7,.,TRBV9,TGTGCCAGCAGCGAGGGGGACAGATTGCAGCGGGACGAGCAGTACTTC,CASSEGDRLQRDEQYF
.,TRBJ2-7,few,TRBV6-6,TGTGCCAGCAGTTACTGGGCAGGGGCCTACGAGCAGTACTTC,CASSYWAGAYEQYF